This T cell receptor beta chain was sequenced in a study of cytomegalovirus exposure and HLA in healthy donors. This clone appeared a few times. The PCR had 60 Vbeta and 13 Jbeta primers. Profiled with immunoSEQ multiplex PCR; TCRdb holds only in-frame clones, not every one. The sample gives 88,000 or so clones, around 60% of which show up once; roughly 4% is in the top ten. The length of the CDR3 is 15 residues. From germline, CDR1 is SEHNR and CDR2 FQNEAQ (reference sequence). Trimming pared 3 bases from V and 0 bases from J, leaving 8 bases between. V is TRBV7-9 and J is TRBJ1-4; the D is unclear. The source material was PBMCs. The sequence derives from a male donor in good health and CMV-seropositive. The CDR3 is CASSFPGPTNEKLFF. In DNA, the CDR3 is TGTGCCAGCAGCTTTCCGGGTCCAACTAATGAAAAACTGTTTTTT.